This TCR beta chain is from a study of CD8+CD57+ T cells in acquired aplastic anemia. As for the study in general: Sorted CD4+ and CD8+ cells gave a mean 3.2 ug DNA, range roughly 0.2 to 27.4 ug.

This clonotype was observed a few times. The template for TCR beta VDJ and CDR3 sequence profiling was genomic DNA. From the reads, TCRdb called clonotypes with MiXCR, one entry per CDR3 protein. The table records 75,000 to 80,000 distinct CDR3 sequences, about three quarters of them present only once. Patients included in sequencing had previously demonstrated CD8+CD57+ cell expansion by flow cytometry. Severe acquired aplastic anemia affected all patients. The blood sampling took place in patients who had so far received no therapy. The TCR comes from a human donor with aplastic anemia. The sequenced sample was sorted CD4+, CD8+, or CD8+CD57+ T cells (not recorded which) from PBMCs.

The CDR3 loop reads CAISETSGGTETQYF. The DNA for the CDR3 is TGTGCCATCAGTGAAACTAGCGGGGGGACAGAGACCCAGTACTTC. The gene calls are TRBV10-3 and TRBJ2-5, with 12 bases fitting TRBD2. CDR1 is ENHRY, CDR2 SYGVKD, per germline. Trimming at V came to 3 bases and at J to 4 bases, leaving 3 bases not matched to a gene. The CDR3 covers 15 residues.